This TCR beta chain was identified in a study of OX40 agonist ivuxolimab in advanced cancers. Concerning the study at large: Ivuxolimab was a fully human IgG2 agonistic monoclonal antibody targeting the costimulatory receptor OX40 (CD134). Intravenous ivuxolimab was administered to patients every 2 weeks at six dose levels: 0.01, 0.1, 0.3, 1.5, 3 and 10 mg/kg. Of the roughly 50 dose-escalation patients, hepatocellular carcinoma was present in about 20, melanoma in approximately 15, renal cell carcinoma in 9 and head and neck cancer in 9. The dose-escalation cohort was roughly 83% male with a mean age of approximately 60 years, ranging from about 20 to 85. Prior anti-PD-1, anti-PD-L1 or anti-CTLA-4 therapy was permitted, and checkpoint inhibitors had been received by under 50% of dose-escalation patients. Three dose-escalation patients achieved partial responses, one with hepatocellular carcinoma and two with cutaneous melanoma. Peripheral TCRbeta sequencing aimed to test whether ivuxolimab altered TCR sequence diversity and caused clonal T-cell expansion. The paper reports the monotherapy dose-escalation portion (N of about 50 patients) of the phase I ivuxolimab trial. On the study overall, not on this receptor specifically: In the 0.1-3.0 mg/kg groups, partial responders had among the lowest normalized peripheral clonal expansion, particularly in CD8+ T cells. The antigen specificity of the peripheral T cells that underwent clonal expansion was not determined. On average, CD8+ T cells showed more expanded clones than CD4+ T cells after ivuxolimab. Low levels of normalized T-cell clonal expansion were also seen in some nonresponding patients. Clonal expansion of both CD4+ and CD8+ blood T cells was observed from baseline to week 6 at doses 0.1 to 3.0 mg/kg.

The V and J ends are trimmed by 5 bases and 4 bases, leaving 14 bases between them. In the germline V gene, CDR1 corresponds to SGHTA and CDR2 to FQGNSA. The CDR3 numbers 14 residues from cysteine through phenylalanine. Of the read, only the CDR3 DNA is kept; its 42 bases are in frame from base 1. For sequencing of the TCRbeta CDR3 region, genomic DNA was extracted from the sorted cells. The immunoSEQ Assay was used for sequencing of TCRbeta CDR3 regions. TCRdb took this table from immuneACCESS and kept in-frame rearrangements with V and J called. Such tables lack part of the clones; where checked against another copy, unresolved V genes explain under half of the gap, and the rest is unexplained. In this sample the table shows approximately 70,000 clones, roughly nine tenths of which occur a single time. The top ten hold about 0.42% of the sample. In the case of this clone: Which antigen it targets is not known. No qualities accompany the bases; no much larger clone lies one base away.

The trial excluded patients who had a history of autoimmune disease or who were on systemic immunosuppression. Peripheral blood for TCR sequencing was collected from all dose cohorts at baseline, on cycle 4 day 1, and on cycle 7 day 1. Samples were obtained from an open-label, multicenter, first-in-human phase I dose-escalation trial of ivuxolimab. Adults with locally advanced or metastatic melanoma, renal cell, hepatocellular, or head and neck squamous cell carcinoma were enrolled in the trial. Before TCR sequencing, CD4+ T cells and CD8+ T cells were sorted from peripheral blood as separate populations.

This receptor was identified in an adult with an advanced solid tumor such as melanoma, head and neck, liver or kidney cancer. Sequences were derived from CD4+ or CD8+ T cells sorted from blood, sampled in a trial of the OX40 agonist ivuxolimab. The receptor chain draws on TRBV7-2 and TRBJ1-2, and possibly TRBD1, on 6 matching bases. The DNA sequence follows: TGTGCCAGCAGCGCCTCCGGGACACCCTATGGCTACACCTTC. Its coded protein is CASSASGTPYGYTF.